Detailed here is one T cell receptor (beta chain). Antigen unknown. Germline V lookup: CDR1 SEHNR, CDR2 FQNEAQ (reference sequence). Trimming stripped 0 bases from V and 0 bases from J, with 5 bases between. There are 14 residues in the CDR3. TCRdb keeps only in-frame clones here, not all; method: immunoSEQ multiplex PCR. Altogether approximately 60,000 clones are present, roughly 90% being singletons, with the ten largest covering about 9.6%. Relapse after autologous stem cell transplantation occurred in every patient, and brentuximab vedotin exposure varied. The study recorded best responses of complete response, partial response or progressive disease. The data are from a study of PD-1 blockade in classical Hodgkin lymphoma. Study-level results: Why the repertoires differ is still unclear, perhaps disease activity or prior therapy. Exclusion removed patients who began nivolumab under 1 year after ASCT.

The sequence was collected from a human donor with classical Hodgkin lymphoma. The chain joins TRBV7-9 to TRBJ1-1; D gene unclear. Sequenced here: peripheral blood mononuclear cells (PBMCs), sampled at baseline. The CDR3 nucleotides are TGTGCCAGCAGCTTAGCGCAGATGAACACTGAAGCTTTCTTT. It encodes CASSLAQMNTEAFF.